Shown below are 20 T cell receptor beta chains from a single sample sequenced in a study of beta chain features in type 1 diabetes. Every isolated RNA sample was fully reverse transcribed, so sequencing captured expressed TCRB transcripts. TCRdb's copy holds only in-frame clones and misses some; the assay was immunoSEQ multiplex PCR. The sample includes about 470,000 clones, 30% of them seen just once. The sequenced sample was naive CD4+ T cells from blood. Receptor source: a man between 18 and 29 years old in good health.

This clone was recorded a few times. V is TRBV11-2 and J is TRBJ2-1; D not certain. Per germline, CDR1 SGHAT and CDR2 FQNNGV. The ends were cut back, 3 bases at V and 0 bases at J, with 9 bases in the middle. This CDR3 comprises 15 residues. The CDR3 sequence: CASSFGGSSYNEQFF. CDR3 bases: TGTGCCAGCAGCTTTGGCGGAAGCTCCTACAATGAGCAGTTCTTC. Together with reference TRBV11-2 and TRBJ2-1, the CDR3 gives the full variable domain: EAGVAQSPRYKIIEKRQSVAFWCNPISGHATLYWYQQILGQGPKLLIQFQNNGVVDDSQLPKDRFSAERLKGVDSTLKIQPAKLEDSAVYLCASSFGGSSYNEQFFGPGTRLTVL.

V is TRBV6-1 and J is TRBJ2-7; TRBD1 matches 9 bases. The CDR3 runs 16 residues. Trimming removed 2 bases from V and 3 bases from J; junction bases left unmatched: 8. CDR1 is MNHNS, CDR2 SASEGT, per germline. The CDR3 sequence: CASSELLPGQGYEQYF. In nucleotides, the CDR3 is TGTGCCAGCAGTGAACTTCTGCCGGGACAGGGCTACGAGCAGTACTTC.

V usage is TRBV7-8 and J usage is TRBJ2-3, with unresolved D. The length of the CDR3 is 16 residues. The V gene's germline CDR1 is SGHVS and CDR2 FQNEAQ. Deletions cut 3 bases from V and 6 bases from J, with 19 bases between. CDR3 region: CASSFLLVASRDTQYF. The CDR3 DNA is TGTGCCAGCAGCTTCCTCCTAGTGGCTAGTCGTGATACGCAGTATTTT.

The rearrangement joins TRBV27 to TRBJ2-3; 8 bases map to TRBD2. The CDR3 has 15 amino acids. Germline V gene lookup returns CDR1 MNHEY and CDR2 SMNVEV (reference sequence). V gave up 2 bases and J gave up 5 bases; unmatched junction bases: 6. The CDR3 coding sequence is TGTGCCAGCAGTTTAGGAGCGGGAGTTGAAGATACGCAGTATTTT. Amino acids: CASSLGAGVEDTQYF.

The chain employs TRBV2 and TRBJ2-1, with D perhaps TRBD2 (6 bases). The CDR3 runs to 14 residues. Germline V gene data show CDR1 as SNHLY and CDR2 as FYNNEI. Trimming took 2 bases from V and 4 from J, leaving 9 bases between them. The CDR3 is CASSELADYNEQFF. The DNA for the CDR3 is TGTGCCAGCAGTGAATTAGCGGATTACAATGAGCAGTTCTTC.

The chain is built from TRBV18 and TRBJ2-7; unclear D gene. The CDR3 covers 13 residues. Trimming cost V 2 bases and J 3 bases, with 8 bases left between them. The V gene's germline CDR1 is KGHSH and CDR2 LQKENI. The chain's CDR3 is CASSPDQFYEQYF. The CDR3 DNA reads TGTGCCAGCTCACCAGACCAGTTCTACGAGCAGTACTTC.

This clone was picked up a small number of times. This sequence joins TRBV5-1 and TRBJ2-2; D is uncertain. Germline V gene lookup returns CDR1 SGHRS and CDR2 YFSETQ. The CDR3 is 15 residues long. Trimming stripped 0 bases from V and 4 bases from J, with 10 bases between. The CDR3: CASSLAQVGTGELFF. The DNA of the CDR3 is TGCGCCAGCAGCTTGGCGCAGGTAGGCACCGGGGAGCTGTTTTTT.

V is TRBV18 and J is TRBJ2-1; the D is unclear. CDR3 length equals 11 residues. Looked up from germline, CDR1 is KGHSH and CDR2 is LQKENI. V was cut by 5 bases and J by 5 bases, with 4 bases left in between. The CDR3 protein is CASSSDNEQFF. The CDR3 nucleotides read TGTGCCAGCTCATCGGACAATGAGCAGTTCTTC.

This chain joins TRBV7-2 and TRBJ2-5; D unclear. Germline V gives CDR1 SGHTA, CDR2 FQGNSA. V dropped 1 base and J dropped 1 base, with 7 bases sitting between them. The CDR3 is made up of 14 amino acids. The CDR3 loop reads CASSLGSTQETQYF. The CDR3 DNA is TGTGCCAGCAGCTTAGGTTCTACCCAAGAGACCCAGTACTTC.

This clone was seen a few times. The rearrangement joins TRBV29-1 to TRBJ2-1, with 9 bases matching TRBD2. The CDR3 is made up of 15 amino acids. In germline, CDR1 is SQVTM, CDR2 ANQGSEA. V shed 6 bases, J shed 9 bases, and the junction held 15 bases outside the gene matches. Here the CDR3 reads CSVVGGGGRESEQFF. The CDR3 nucleotides read TGCAGCGTCGTCGGGGGTGGCGGGAGGGAGAGTGAGCAGTTCTTC.

This clone was seen only a few times. V is TRBV10-2 and J is TRBJ2-7, with D tentatively TRBD1 (5 bases). Germline values: CDR1 WSHSY, CDR2 SAAADI. Trimming cost V 0 bases and J 4 bases, with 13 bases left between them. The CDR3 length is 15 residues. CDR3 nucleotides: TGCGCCAGCAGTGAGTCCCAGGGATGGTTGTACGAGCAGTACTTC. Protein product: CASSESQGWLYEQYF.

This clone was recorded a few times. The chain combines TRBV7-3 with TRBJ2-3; TRBD1 aligns across 9 bases. The CDR3 runs 14 residues. Germline lookup yields CDR1 SGHTA and CDR2 FQGTGA. Germline trimming cut 5 bases from V and 6 bases from J; bases unmatched to any gene: 6. The CDR3 DNA reads as TGTGCCAGCAGCCGGGACAGGGTCGGCGATACGCAGTATTTT. Its protein is CASSRDRVGDTQYF.

This clone was seen a handful of times. The chain uses TRBV30 and TRBJ1-1, with unresolved D. Germline V gene lookup returns CDR1 GTSNPN and CDR2 SVGIG (reference sequence). V lost 3 bases to trimming and J lost 2 bases, with 16 bases between them. The length of the CDR3 is 15 residues. The CDR3 reads CAWRRGRGSNTEAFF. DNA of the CDR3: TGTGCCTGGAGGAGAGGGCGAGGGTCCAACACTGAAGCTTTCTTT.

This clone was seen a few times. The chain uses TRBV10-3 and TRBJ2-1; TRBD2 is a possible D gene (6 bases). This CDR3 comprises 14 residues. Germline V gene sequence: CDR1 ENHRY, CDR2 SYGVKD. With 5 bases removed from V and 7 bases from J, the gap between germline ends came to 15 bases. The chain's CDR3 is CAISRDWSLNEQFF. CDR3 bases: TGTGCCATCAGTCGGGACTGGAGCCTTAATGAGCAGTTCTTC.

The rearrangement uses TRBV30 and TRBJ1-2, with a weak D call TRBD1 (5 bases). The CDR3 is 11 residues long. Germline lookup yields CDR1 GTSNPN and CDR2 SVGIG (reference sequence). Deletions cut 0 bases from V and 7 bases from J, with 6 bases between. Written as DNA, the CDR3 is TGTGCCTGGAGTGTAGGGGCTGGCTACACCTTC. It yields the protein CAWSVGAGYTF.

This clone was seen a handful of times. The chain combines TRBV30 with TRBJ2-1; 7 positions agree with TRBD2. The CDR3 consists of 12 residues. CDR1 and CDR2 (germline): GTSNPN, SVGIG (reference sequence). J lost 15 bases, V lost 4 bases, and 12 bases had no gene match. CDR3 coding DNA: TGTGCCTGGATATTGTCGGGAGGCGGGGCGTTCTTC. This sequence encodes CAWILSGGGAFF.

This clone was seen more than once but under ten times. The rearrangement links TRBV7-2 to TRBJ2-3, with D perhaps matching TRBD2 (5 bases). CDR3 length equals 15 residues. Germline lookup yields CDR1 SGHTA and CDR2 FQGNSA. Trimming removed 5 bases at V and 1 base at J, with 13 bases between. CDR3 nucleotides: TGTGCCAGCAGCCGGAGGATTCTGCGCACAGATACGCAGTATTTT. Residues: CASSRRILRTDTQYF.

The chain recombines TRBV11-2 with TRBJ2-7; D unresolved. This CDR3 is built from 15 residues. Trimming stripped 0 bases from V and 6 bases from J, with 15 bases between. In germline, CDR1 is SGHAT, CDR2 FQNNGV. The CDR3 nucleotides are TGTGCCAGCAGCTTAGATCGCGGTATCCCTCTCGAGCAGTACTTC. Its translation: CASSLDRGIPLEQYF.

CDR3 nucleotide sequence: TGTGCCAGCAGCTTATTGGGACTAGCGGTTAATGAGCAGTTCTTC. Its translation: CASSLLGLAVNEQFF. The genes are TRBV7-2 and TRBJ2-1, with TRBD2 matching over 11 bases. Germline CDR1 is SGHTA and CDR2 is FQGNSA. V lost 2 bases to trimming and J lost 7 bases; unmatched junction nucleotides: 4. CDR3 length equals 15 residues.

This clone was counted a few times. One end of the junction varies from germline; a read error may be responsible. The chain combines TRBV6-5 with TRBJ1-2, with D tentatively TRBD1 (5 bases). Per the germline V gene, CDR1 is MNHEY and CDR2 is SVGAGI. The CDR3 runs to 14 residues. The CDR3 DNA reads as TGTGCCAGCAGTCCGCGACGAGGGGAATATGGGTACACCTTC. Its protein product is CASSPRRGEYGYTF.